These 29 T cell receptor beta chains were all obtained from the same sample, sequenced in a study of blood T cell repertoires in COVID-19. Generated by immunoSEQ multiplex PCR, the TCRdb table keeps only in-frame clones and is missing some. This table has roughly 250,000 clones, 85% to 90% appearing once. Sample: PBMCs or T cells enriched from blood (not recorded which). These receptors were collected from a woman aged 50 to 60 who had recovered from COVID-19.

J is TRBJ2-1 and V is TRBV5-1; 12 nucleotides align to TRBD2. J was trimmed by 9 bases and V by 0 bases; bases with no gene match: 7. The CDR3 covers 16 residues. Germline values: CDR1 SGHRS, CDR2 YFSETQ. As DNA, the CDR3 is TGCGCCAGCAGCTTGGGACTAGCGGGAGATCATGGTGAGCAGTTCTTC. It translates to CASSLGLAGDHGEQFF.

This sequence joins TRBV30 and TRBJ1-1, with a possible D match to TRBD1 (5 bases). Trimming shortened V by 0 bases and J by 7 bases, and 15 bases separated the two germline ends. This CDR3 contains 14 residues. Germline V gene sequence: CDR1 GTSNPN, CDR2 SVGIG (reference sequence). CDR3 DNA sequence: TGTGCCTGGAGTGTACGCAGGGTGCGTGGTGAAGCTTTCTTT. This sequence encodes CAWSVRRVRGEAFF.

V gene TRBV30 combines with J gene TRBJ1-6, with 7 bases that match TRBD1. V shed 6 bases, J shed 7 bases, and the junction held 6 bases outside the gene matches. CDR1 and CDR2 (germline): GTSNPN, SVGIG (reference sequence). The CDR3 covers 13 residues. The CDR3 coding sequence is TGTGCCTGCTCCGGGACAGAGAATTCACCCCTCCACTTT. Translated, it gives CACSGTENSPLHF.

In DNA form, the CDR3 reads TGTGCCAGCAGCAACAGGCGACATCTCACAGATACGCAGTATTTT. It yields the protein CASSNRRHLTDTQYF. V is TRBV27 and J is TRBJ2-3; D perhaps matches TRBD1 (5 bases). The CDR3 runs 15 residues. The germline V gene has CDR1 MNHEY and CDR2 SMNVEV (reference sequence). Trimming left V 6 bases short and J 2 bases short, with 15 bases between.

This chain connects TRBV6-4 to TRBJ2-7; TRBD2 agrees at 11 bases. Looked up from germline, CDR1 is MRHNA and CDR2 is SNTAGT. The trim removed 6 bases at V and 4 bases at J, leaving 5 bases unmatched. The CDR3 length is 14 residues. The CDR3 reads CASRETSGNYEQYF. The CDR3 coding sequence is TGTGCCAGCAGAGAGACTAGCGGGAATTACGAGCAGTACTTC.

This rearrangement joins TRBV7-9 to TRBJ2-3; 8 nucleotides line up with TRBD2. Germline CDR1 and CDR2: SEHNR and FQNEAQ (reference sequence). CDR3 length: 14 residues. After removal of 5 bases from V and 6 bases from J, the junction contained 7 bases not matched to a gene. The CDR3 coding sequence is TGTGCCAGCAGCCTTCTAGCGGGTCCCGATACGCAGTATTTT. Protein: CASSLLAGPDTQYF.

V is TRBV6-2 or TRBV6-3 and J is TRBJ2-3; D might be TRBD2 (5 bases). Germline CDR1 is MNHEY and CDR2 is SVGEGT. Between the trimmed V and J ends, which lost 4 bases and 2 bases, there was a span of 13 bases. There are 15 residues in the CDR3. In DNA form, the CDR3 reads TGTGCCAGCAGTTGGCAGCGGTCATACACAGATACGCAGTATTTT. Amino acids: CASSWQRSYTDTQYF.

This chain joins TRBV5-1 and TRBJ1-2; 10 nucleotides align to TRBD1. Germline assignment: CDR1 SGHRS and CDR2 YFSETQ. CDR3 length: 15 amino acids. V shed 0 bases and J 7 bases; nucleotides not matched to a gene: 6. In DNA form, the CDR3 reads TGCGCCAGCAGCTTGGATTTAGGGACAGGGGTTGGCTACACCTTC. Its translation: CASSLDLGTGVGYTF. Full variable domain (outside the CDR3, taken from reference TRBV5-1 and TRBJ1-2): KAGVTQTPRYLIKTRGQQVTLSCSPISGHRSVSWYQQTPGQGLQFLFEYFSETQRNKGNFPGRFSGRQFSNSRSEMNVSTLELGDSALYLCASSLDLGTGVGYTFGSGTRLTVV.

The CDR3 region is CASSLRLAGGTDTQYF. Here the CDR3 DNA reads TGTGCCAGCAGCTTAAGACTAGCGGGAGGCACAGATACGCAGTATTTT. The genes are TRBV7-9 and TRBJ2-3, with TRBD2 matching over 12 bases. Unmatched junction bases numbered 1, after V lost 2 bases and J lost 1 base. CDR1 is SEHNR, CDR2 FQNEAQ, per germline (reference sequence). The CDR3 is 16 amino acids. Together with reference TRBV7-9 and TRBJ2-3, the CDR3 gives the full variable domain: DTGVSQNPRHKITKRGQNVTFRCDPISEHNRLYWYRQTLGQGPEFLTYFQNEAQLEKSRLLSDRFSAERPKGSFSTLEIQRTEQGDSAMYLCASSLRLAGGTDTQYFGPGTRLTVL.

This clone was counted between two and nine times. The J gene is TRBJ1-1, the V gene TRBV10-3; 7 bases map to TRBD1. V was clipped by 4 bases and J by 2 bases; unmatched bases: 19. The CDR3 totals 19 residues. In germline, CDR1 is ENHRY, CDR2 SYGVKD. CDR3 bases: TGTGCCATCAGTGTGGGAACAGGGGCCTCCGGGGAACCAAACACTGAAGCTTTCTTT. Translating it yields CAISVGTGASGEPNTEAFF.

The V and J genes are TRBV6-2 or TRBV6-3 and TRBJ2-2, with 14 bases lining up with TRBD2. The CDR3 has 17 residues. Trimming cost V 2 bases and J 3 bases; bases outside gene matches: 2. Germline values: CDR1 MNHEY, CDR2 SVGEGT. The CDR3 sequence is CASSYVTSGRDTGELFF. Here the CDR3 DNA reads TGTGCCAGCAGTTACGTGACTAGCGGGAGGGACACCGGGGAGCTGTTTTTT.

In its sample, this clone was seen once. The rearrangement links TRBV13 to TRBJ2-2; D might be TRBD2 (6 bases). The germline CDR1 and CDR2 sequences are PRHDT and FYEKMQ (reference sequence). Trimming left V 10 bases short and J 7 bases short, with 19 bases between. This CDR3 is built from 14 residues. Here the CDR3 DNA reads TGTGCCACGACCGGGACTCCGAGTGGCGGGGAGCTGTTTTTT. Protein sequence: CATTGTPSGGELFF.

V gene TRBV5-1 combines with J gene TRBJ2-3; D is possibly TRBD2 (5 bases). Trimming removed 1 base at V and 1 base at J, with 13 bases between. The germline V gene encodes CDR1 SGHRS and CDR2 YFSETQ. This CDR3 spans 16 amino acids. CDR3 loop: CASSLLASSGTDTQYF. CDR3 coding DNA: TGCGCCAGCAGCTTGTTGGCTAGCTCTGGCACAGATACGCAGTATTTT.

The CDR3 DNA is TGTGCCAGCAGCTTAGGTCCTCTCTCCTACGAGCAGTACTTC. This encodes CASSLGPLSYEQYF. V is TRBV11-2 and J is TRBJ2-7; D remains ambiguous. The V gene lost 1 base and the J gene lost 0 bases, with 7 bases spanning the gap. This CDR3 region has 14 residues. CDR1 and CDR2 from the germline V gene are SGHAT and FQNNGV.

V gene TRBV24-1 combines with J gene TRBJ2-5; 13 bases are a match to TRBD2. Trimming removed 3 bases from V and 5 bases from J; junction bases left unmatched: 5. The CDR3 runs 16 residues. CDR1 KGHDR and CDR2 SFDVKD come from the germline V gene. The CDR3 bases are TGTGCCACCAGTGATGGCAGACTAGCGGGAGGTGAGACCCAGTACTTC. As protein: CATSDGRLAGGETQYF.

This chain uses TRBV2 with TRBJ2-2; no firm D call. The germline V gene encodes CDR1 SNHLY and CDR2 FYNNEI. Trimming removed 2 bases at V and 4 bases at J, with 11 bases between. The CDR3 runs to 15 residues. This CDR3 is CASSESGGPTGELFF. As DNA, the CDR3 is TGTGCCAGCAGTGAATCAGGTGGGCCCACCGGGGAGCTGTTTTTT.

In this sample, this clone turned up once. This chain uses TRBV6-1 with TRBJ2-5; 8 bases align to TRBD2. This CDR3 spans 14 amino acids. Germline V gene sequence: CDR1 MNHNS, CDR2 SASEGT. J gave up 9 bases and V 3 bases, and 9 bases lay outside the gene matches. As DNA, the CDR3 is TGTGCCAGCAGTGAGGGACTAGTTATTACCGCCCAGTACTTC. Amino acids: CASSEGLVITAQYF.

The rearrangement joins TRBV5-1 to TRBJ1-1, with 8 bases matching TRBD1. This CDR3 is built from 15 residues. The germline V gene encodes CDR1 SGHRS and CDR2 YFSETQ. V lost 1 base to trimming and J lost 1 base; unmatched junction nucleotides: 3. This CDR3 is CASSLTGTGNTEAFF. The CDR3 bases are TGCGCCAGCAGCTTGACCGGGACAGGGAACACTGAAGCTTTCTTT.

This clone was observed once. This CDR3 reads CASRRAGTEAFF. Here the CDR3 DNA reads TGTGCCAGCAGGAGGGCTGGGACTGAAGCTTTCTTT. V and J are TRBV2 and TRBJ1-1, with D hard to call. The CDR3 loop spans 12 amino acids. From germline, CDR1 is SNHLY and CDR2 FYNNEI. Trimming stripped 6 bases from V and 5 bases from J, with 10 bases between.

This chain joins TRBV9 and TRBJ2-5; 7 nucleotides line up with TRBD1. The CDR3 has 13 amino acids. Looked up from germline, CDR1 is SGDLS and CDR2 is YYNGEE. V was pared by 4 bases and J by 9 bases, with 9 bases of the junction left unmatched. The CDR3 sequence: CASSTEQGSPQYF. In DNA form, the CDR3 reads TGTGCCAGCAGCACCGAACAGGGGAGTCCCCAGTACTTC.

This clone was seen a single time. This sequence joins TRBV7-2 and TRBJ2-7; 8 positions agree with TRBD1. The CDR3 loop spans 16 amino acids. V gave up 4 bases and J gave up 3 bases; unmatched junction bases: 11. The germline V gene has CDR1 SGHTA and CDR2 FQGNSA. DNA of the CDR3: TGTGCCAGCAGCTCCCGGACAGGGAAAAAGCGCTACGAGCAGTACTTC. It translates to CASSSRTGKKRYEQYF.

This sequence joins TRBV2 and TRBJ2-6, with 12 positions matching TRBD2. The CDR3 sequence is 19 residues long. Germline V lookup: CDR1 SNHLY, CDR2 FYNNEI. V shed 1 base, J shed 2 bases, and the junction held 6 bases outside the gene matches. CDR3 region: CASSEGGTSGFAGANVLTF. CDR3 nucleotides: TGTGCCAGCAGTGAAGGGGGGACTAGCGGGTTCGCTGGGGCCAACGTCCTGACTTTC.

The genes are TRBV5-1 and TRBJ1-2; 10 nucleotides match TRBD1. J was trimmed by 7 bases and V by 4 bases; bases with no gene match: 10. This CDR3 has 15 amino acids. CDR1 is SGHRS and CDR2 is YFSETQ in the germline V gene. The CDR3 DNA reads TGCGCCAGCAGCCTCGACGGGACAGGGGACGGTGGCTACACCTTC. It specifies CASSLDGTGDGGYTF.

The rearrangement joins TRBV7-3 to TRBJ2-3; D not resolved. Trimming removed 2 bases at V and 0 bases at J, with 3 bases between. Per the germline V gene, CDR1 is SGHTA and CDR2 is FQGTGA. The CDR3 loop spans 13 amino acids. CDR3 sequence reads: CASSLPSTDTQYF. In DNA form, the CDR3 reads TGTGCCAGCAGCTTACCAAGCACAGATACGCAGTATTTT.

In this sample, this clone turned up a few times. This chain links TRBV7-8 with TRBJ1-1; a weak D match, TRBD1 (5 bases). The CDR3 is made up of 13 amino acids. CDR1 is SGHVS, CDR2 FQNEAQ, per germline. Trimming took off 6 bases at V and 1 base at J, with 9 bases between the two ends. The CDR3 sequence: CASSYQGNTEAFF. As DNA, the CDR3 is TGTGCCAGCAGTTACCAGGGGAACACTGAAGCTTTCTTT.

The V gene is TRBV10-2, the J gene TRBJ1-4; D is unclear. The CDR3 consists of 14 residues. V was clipped by 2 bases and J by 8 bases, with 12 bases between them. CDR1 and CDR2 (germline): WSHSY, SAAADI. CDR3 region: CASSEGRFAEKLFF. In nucleotides, the CDR3 is TGCGCCAGCAGTGAGGGCCGATTCGCCGAAAAACTGTTTTTT.

The chain combines TRBV29-1 with TRBJ1-2, with D perhaps matching TRBD1 (5 bases). V shed 7 bases and J shed 4 bases, with 13 bases lying between them. CDR1 and CDR2 from the germline V gene are SQVTM and ANQGSEA. CDR3 size: 12 residues. The CDR3 sequence is CSAPDRGYGYTF. The DNA for the CDR3 is TGCAGCGCCCCTGACAGAGGCTATGGCTACACCTTC.

There are a few counts of this clone. The chain links TRBV11-2 to TRBJ2-2; D is ambiguous. CDR3 length equals 13 residues. Trimming left V 5 bases short and J 7 bases short, with 11 bases between. CDR1 and CDR2 (germline): SGHAT, FQNNGV. CDR3 sequence (DNA): TGTGCCAGCAGCCCCCCAGTCTTCGGGGAGCTGTTTTTT. This codes for CASSPPVFGELFF.

The chain links TRBV19 to TRBJ2-2; 7 bases are a match to TRBD2. V trimming: 8 bases; J trimming: 6 bases; junction bases outside the gene matches: 3. The CDR3 covers 12 residues. Germline loops: CDR1 LNHDA, CDR2 SQIVND (reference sequence). CDR3 loop: CASPTSAGELFF. The CDR3 DNA reads TGTGCCAGTCCAACTAGCGCCGGGGAGCTGTTTTTT.